This TCR beta chain originates from a study of shared T cell receptors in the human thymus. CDR1 MNHEY and CDR2 SMNVEV come from the germline V gene (reference sequence). The CDR3 is 13 residues long. The ends were cut back, 7 bases at V and 3 bases at J, with 13 bases in the middle. Measured with immunoSEQ multiplex PCR; TCRdb has only the in-frame clones, and not every one. The sample holds approximately 660,000 clones; 88% are singletons and the top ten take 0.0095% to 0.011%. The same sample was also used in a study of human thymus T cells. In that study: Each of the donors was a healthy Finnish infant who was undergoing open corrective cardiac surgery for congenital heart defects. Thymus tissue was removed during corrective cardiac surgery. Use of V and J genes seemed skewed within the thymic and blood repertoires. Unrelated individuals were reported by related research to share highly overlapping thymic repertoires.

Sequenced material: thymocytes. This chain uses TRBV27 with TRBJ2-7; D is ambiguous. The receptor was derived from a boy younger than two with a congenital heart defect. The CDR3 sequence: CASTPRPLYEQYF. The CDR3 bases are TGTGCCAGCACTCCTAGACCCCTCTACGAGCAGTACTTC.